These T cell receptor beta chains were read from a single sample in a study of OX40 agonist ivuxolimab in advanced cancers. Assay: immunoSEQ multiplex PCR; the TCRdb copy retains only in-frame clones and omits some. The table has under 80,000 clones, around 86% seen once; the top ten hold about 8%. The sample in question was CD4+ or CD8+ T cells sorted from blood, obtained in a trial of the OX40 agonist ivuxolimab. Receptor source: an adult with an advanced solid tumor such as melanoma, head and neck, liver or kidney cancer. Each CDR3 is given with its conserved first and last residue. A D gene is named only where the DNA matches it firmly. The size field is filled for only some rows; it gives once, few, many or a size class.

length	D	J	size	V	DNA	CDR3
12	-	TRBJ1-2	-	TRBV2	TGTGCCAGCAGTGTGGGAATCTATGGCTACACCTTC	CASSVGIYGYTF
14	-	TRBJ1-3	-	TRBV5-1	TGCGCCAGCAGCTCTGGGGGAGGAGGAAACACCATATATTTT	CASSSGGGGNTIYF
14	TRBD1	TRBJ1-2	-	TRBV5-4	TGTGCCAGCAGCCGAGACAGGGAGGCGGGTGGCTACACCTTC	CASSRDREAGGYTF
15	-	TRBJ1-5	-	TRBV5-5	TGTGCCAGCAGCTTGGAATCAGGGGTTAGGCAGCCCCAGCATTTT	CASSLESGVRQPQHF
14	-	TRBJ2-1	-	TRBV6-4	TGTGCCAGCAGCGGAGAGGGCGGGATGGATGAGCAGTTCTTC	CASSGEGGMDEQFF
13	TRBD1	TRBJ2-7	-	TRBV7-2	TGTGCCAGCAGCCCGACAGGGTCCTACGAGCAGTACTTC	CASSPTGSYEQYF
15	TRBD1	TRBJ2-7	once	TRBV19	TGTGCCAGTAGTGCCGGGACAGGGGGCTCCAACGAGCAGTACTTC	CASSAGTGGSNEQYF
16	-	TRBJ1-1	-	TRBV5-4	TGTGCCAGCAGCCTACCACAGGTTCTCATGAACACTGAAGCTTTCTTT	CASSLPQVLMNTEAFF
14	-	TRBJ1-1	-	TRBV5-1	TGCGCCAGCAGCACCCAGGGGATGAACACTGAAGCTTTCTTT	CASSTQGMNTEAFF
18	TRBD2	TRBJ2-1	-	TRBV5-5	TGTGCCAGCAGTTCCCAAACTAGCGGGAGGGAATCCTACAATGAGCAGTTCTTC	CASSSQTSGRESYNEQFF
15	-	TRBJ1-6	-	TRBV27	TGTGCCAGCAGTTTGGGCAGGGCCTATAATTCACCCCTCCACTTT	CASSLGRAYNSPLHF
11	-	TRBJ2-7	-	TRBV5-6	TGTGCCAGCTCCGACTCCTACGAGCAGTACTTC	CASSDSYEQYF
15	TRBD1	TRBJ1-1	-	TRBV6-5	TGTGCCAGCAGCTTTAGGACAGGGGGCATCACTGAAGCTTTCTTT	CASSFRTGGITEAFF
14	TRBD1	TRBJ2-7	-	TRBV4-2	TGTGCCAGCAGCCGCCAACAGGGGTGGTACGAGCAGTACTTC	CASSRQQGWYEQYF
11	-	TRBJ2-7	-	TRBV29-1	TGCAGCGTTGGAGGGTTCTACGAGCAGTACTTC	CSVGGFYEQYF
13	-	TRBJ1-1	-	TRBV29-1	TGCAGCGTTGATGGACACCAGAACACTGAAGCTTTCTTT	CSVDGHQNTEAFF
11	-	TRBJ1-2	-	TRBV30	TGTGCCTGGGCGCAAGGGGGAGGCTACACCTTC	CAWAQGGGYTF
14	-	TRBJ1-6	-	TRBV7-9	TGTGCCAGCAGCCCGACAGCGCCCGATTCACCCCTCCACTTT	CASSPTAPDSPLHF
14	-	TRBJ2-1	few	TRBV18	TGTGCCAGCTCAACTAGCATCACGGGCAATGAGCAGTTCTTC	CASSTSITGNEQFF
13	TRBD1	TRBJ1-1	-	TRBV2	TGTGCCAGGTCTTTTTGGACAGGGACTGAAGCTTTCTTT	CARSFWTGTEAFF
14	-	TRBJ2-2	-	TRBV5-1	TGCGCCAGCAGCGCGGAGGGGGTTCCCGGGGAGCTGTTTTTT	CASSAEGVPGELFF
16	TRBD1	TRBJ2-1	-	TRBV19	TGTGCCAGTAGTACTTACCAGGGGACAGGGATGAATGAGCAGTTCTTC	CASSTYQGTGMNEQFF
15	-	TRBJ1-6	-	TRBV28	TGTGCCAGCAGCAAATACGGCTCCTATAATTCACCCCTCCACTTT	CASSKYGSYNSPLHF
14	-	TRBJ2-3	-	TRBV5-1	TGCGCCAGCAGCCATGGGGGGGCCACAGATACGCAGTATTTT	CASSHGGATDTQYF
14	-	TRBJ2-2	-	TRBV7-2	TGTGCCAGCAGCTTAGCGCAGGGGTTGGGGGAGTTGTTTTTT	CASSLAQGLGELFF
14	TRBD1	TRBJ1-4	-	TRBV28	TGTGCCAGCAGTTCCCCAGGGGGAATTGAAAAACTGTTTTTT	CASSSPGGIEKLFF
12	-	TRBJ2-7	-	TRBV6-1	TGTGCCAGCAGTGCCACCAGGTACGAGCAGTACTTC	CASSATRYEQYF
15	-	TRBJ2-5	-	TRBV9	TGTGCCAGCAGCCCAAGACAGGCAGTGTGGGAGACCCAGTACTTC	CASSPRQAVWETQYF
18	TRBD2	TRBJ2-7	-	TRBV5-4	TGTGCCAGCAGCTTTGGTCCCCCTAGCGGGGGCCTCTCCTACGAGCAGTACTTC	CASSFGPPSGGLSYEQYF
15	-	TRBJ1-2	-	TRBV5-4	TGTGCCAGCAGCACAGGCCTCAGATCGGGGTATGGCTACACCTTC	CASSTGLRSGYGYTF
14	-	TRBJ1-2	-	TRBV28	TGTGCCAGCAGTTTTTCAGGGTCTAACTATGGCTACACCTTC	CASSFSGSNYGYTF
14	-	TRBJ2-4	-	TRBV11-3	TGTGCCAGCAGCTCACAAGGACTACCGAACATTCAGTACTTC	CASSSQGLPNIQYF
12	-	TRBJ1-5	-	TRBV5-8	TGTGCCAGCAGCTTTCCCGGCCAGCCCCAGCATTTT	CASSFPGQPQHF
11	-	TRBJ1-1	-	TRBV10-3	TGTGCCTCGGTTTGGAACACTGAAGCTTTCTTT	CASVWNTEAFF
16	TRBD1	TRBJ2-7	-	TRBV11-2	TGTGCCAGCAGCTTACAGTTAGGGACAGGGTACTACGAGCAGTACTTC	CASSLQLGTGYYEQYF
15	-	TRBJ2-3	-	TRBV5-1	TGCGCCAGCAGCCCGGCAGGAAGGATCACAGATACGCAGTATTTT	CASSPAGRITDTQYF
14	-	TRBJ2-1	-	TRBV19	TGTGCCAGTAAAAGGGTAGCGTCCTACAATGAGCAGTTCTTC	CASKRVASYNEQFF
15	TRBD1	TRBJ2-5	-	TRBV5-1	TGCGCCAGCAGCCAACAGGGGGCGCAGAGGGAGACCCAGTACTTC	CASSQQGAQRETQYF
16	TRBD2	TRBJ2-1	-	TRBV6-6	TGTGCCAGCAGTTACCCCTATAGCGGGAGCGTAAATGAGCAGTTCTTC	CASSYPYSGSVNEQFF
14	TRBD1	TRBJ2-7	-	TRBV19	TGTGCCAGTAGTACGCGACAGGGGTTCTACGAGCAGTACTTC	CASSTRQGFYEQYF
14	TRBD1	TRBJ2-3	-	TRBV18	TGTGCCAGCTCGTCCGGGACAGGGGGAGATACGCAGTATTTT	CASSSGTGGDTQYF
15	TRBD1	TRBJ2-1	-	TRBV5-4	TGTGCCAGCAGCTTCCCCGGGACAGGGGGCAATGAGCAGTTCTTC	CASSFPGTGGNEQFF
16	TRBD1	TRBJ2-1	-	TRBV5-4	TGTGCCAGCAGCTCTGACAGGGGGCGGATCTACAATGAGCAGTTCTTC	CASSSDRGRIYNEQFF
15	-	TRBJ1-5	once	TRBV7-9	TGTGCCAGCAGCTCCAGCGGGGTGAGCAATCAGCCCCAGCATTTT	CASSSSGVSNQPQHF
15	-	TRBJ2-3	-	TRBV9	TGTGCCAGCAGCGTCACGGGACATAGCACAGATACGCAGTATTTT	CASSVTGHSTDTQYF